This TCR beta chain stems from a study of blood T cell repertoires in COVID-19 (dated by TCRdb to 2018 to 2021). At the level of the whole study: Samples from collaborators originated in the United States, Italy and Spain and spanned both the acute and convalescent phases of COVID-19. The material from the prospective study consisted of cDNA or gDNA derived from T cells, B-cell-depleted T cells, or PBMCs. Subjects who had been exposed to COVID-19, were actively infected with it, or had recovered from it provided the deeply sampled blood TCRbeta repertoires that made up the dataset. The repertoires were released in a freely available public database intended as a resource for research on the immune response to SARS-CoV-2. The samples were drawn from the first 160 participants of the ongoing ImmuneRACE study and from 1,254 subjects provided by 6 global collaborators. Sample metadata almost always included a de-identified subject ID, COVID-19 status, age in years and sex. Where available, HLA class I and class II types were obtained from metadata supplied by the sample provider rather than from assay-based typing. The paper as a whole reports these results and caveats: The amount of clinical and demographic metadata varied by source and participant and was provided uncurated.

As regards this clone: It has no known antigen specificity. Base qualities are not at hand, and no much larger clone is one base apart.

Participants in the prospective study were aged roughly 18 to 100 years, lived in more than 20 United States geographic areas, and enrolled through a virtual design. In the prospective study, cohorts were assigned on the basis of participant-reported clinical history obtained from a screening survey and a study questionnaire. Each participant in the prospective study had whole blood, serum and a nasopharyngeal or oropharyngeal swab collected by mobile phlebotomists. Additional blood draws and questionnaires over an approximately 2-month period could optionally be provided by prospective study participants. Before DNA extraction, blood samples from the prospective study were shipped at room temperature or frozen. The immunoSEQ Assay, a bias-controlled multiplex PCR, was used to amplify TCRbeta CDR3 regions from genomic DNA. The authors' analysis ran thus. Nucleated cell counts per sample were estimated from amplification of reference gene primers within the assay. To quantify the absolute abundance of each unique TCRbeta CDR3 rearrangement, sequence reads were collapsed and filtered. Productive Simpson clonality was computed per sample as the square root of Simpson's diversity index over productive rearrangements. TCRdb holds this immuneACCESS table with in-frame rearrangements only. Some clones are missing; in checked studies, unresolved V genes explain under half, and the rest has no known cause. V, J and clone size were drawn from that table, and D and trimming were deduced from the DNA. In all, the sample holds roughly 200,000 clones, and roughly 87% of those were seen once. Around 2% of the sample goes to the ten largest clones.

The CDR3 contains 13 residues, cysteine and phenylalanine counted. This entry keeps only the CDR3 DNA: 39 bases, framed from base 1. For CDR1 and CDR2, the germline V gene (reference sequence) lists SGHKS and YYEKEE. V and J are trimmed by 2 bases and 2 bases, and the gene matches miss 0 bases of the junction. Sequencing was done on a sample of PBMCs or T cells enriched from blood (not recorded which). The V and J segments used are TRBV5-5 and TRBJ1-2, with 7 junctional bases fitting TRBD1. The sequence came from a woman aged 40-49 years with acute COVID-19. The CDR3 region: CASSLQGNYGYTF. DNA sequence: TGTGCCAGCAGCTTACAGGGGAACTATGGCTACACCTTC.